Shown below are 15 T cell receptor beta chains from a single sample sequenced in a study of blood T cell repertoires in COVID-19. The repertoire was sequenced with immunoSEQ multiplex PCR; TCRdb's copy has only in-frame clones and lacks some. The table shows roughly 220,000 clones, with under 90% occurring only once. Sequenced: peripheral blood. The receptors shown here come from a man in his thirties or forties with active or convalescent COVID-19.

The chain recombines TRBV19 with TRBJ2-2, with 7 bases that match TRBD2. J was trimmed by 4 bases and V by 2 bases; bases with no gene match: 7. The CDR3 loop spans 16 amino acids. Germline V lookup: CDR1 LNHDA, CDR2 SQIVND (reference sequence). The CDR3 is CASSIRASGSTGELFF. The CDR3 coding sequence is TGTGCCAGTAGTATAAGGGCTAGCGGAAGCACCGGGGAGCTGTTTTTT.

This chain joins TRBV11-2 and TRBJ2-5, with D possibly matching TRBD2 (5 bases). V lost 6 bases and J lost 10, with 15 bases in between. The germline V gene has CDR1 SGHAT and CDR2 FQNNGV. The CDR3 is 12 amino acids. In DNA form, the CDR3 reads TGTGCCAGCAGTTTAAGAGGGAGTGACCAGTACTTC. It codes for CASSLRGSDQYF.

This chain uses TRBV28 with TRBJ1-2, with D possibly TRBD1 on 5 matching bases. The V end lost 4 bases, the J end lost 10 bases, and 10 bases lay between the germline ends. The CDR3 is 11 amino acids. Germline lookup yields CDR1 MDHEN and CDR2 SYDVKM. CDR3 coding DNA: TGTGCCAGCAGTTCGACAGCTTACTACACCTTC. The encoded protein is CASSSTAYYTF.

This clone appeared a few times. The CDR3 nucleotides are TGTGCCAGCAGTAAGCCGGGATACGAGCAGTACTTC. This sequence encodes CASSKPGYEQYF. The V gene is TRBV28, the J gene TRBJ2-7; a possible D gene is TRBD2 (5 bases). Germline V gene data show CDR1 as MDHEN and CDR2 as SYDVKM. The V and J ends lost 5 bases and 4 bases respectively, with 9 bases between them. This CDR3 has 12 residues.

The chain employs TRBV6-5 and TRBJ2-7, with 7 bases matching TRBD2. Germline V gene data show CDR1 as MNHEY and CDR2 as SVGAGI. V shed 7 bases and J 0 bases; nucleotides not matched to a gene: 3. CDR3 size: 13 residues. DNA for the CDR3: TGTGCCAGCAAGTCTAGCGGCTCCTACGAGCAGTACTTC. Translation: CASKSSGSYEQYF.

The J gene is TRBJ1-1, the V gene TRBV19; D unclear. The germline V gene encodes CDR1 LNHDA and CDR2 SQIVND (reference sequence). Trimming removed 6 bases from V and 1 base from J, with 18 bases in between. This CDR3 has 16 amino acids. DNA of the CDR3: TGTGCCAGTAGGCCGGACTTGGGTAGTGGGAACACTGAAGCTTTCTTT. Its protein product is CASRPDLGSGNTEAFF.

As regards this clone: The junction departs from germline at one end; a sequencing error may be responsible. The genes are TRBV7-7 and TRBJ2-1, with D tentatively TRBD2 (6 bases). CDR3 length: 14 amino acids. Germline CDR1 is SSHAT and CDR2 is FNYEAQ (reference sequence). The CDR3 DNA sequence: TGTGCTAGCAGCTCGGGACTCCCATACAATGAGCAGTTCTTC. It is translated as CASSSGLPYNEQFF.

In its sample, this clone was seen a few times. The chain recombines TRBV3-1 (or the pseudogene TRBV3-2) with TRBJ1-6; 9 bases match TRBD1. The CDR3 spans 16 residues. Germline CDR1 LGHDT, CDR2 YNNKEL (reference sequence). J gave up 8 bases and V 0 bases, and 5 bases lay outside the gene matches. The CDR3 DNA reads as TGTGCCAGCAGCCAAGAGGTCAACAGGGGGCATTCACCCCTCCACTTT. This codes for CASSQEVNRGHSPLHF.

This chain links TRBV4-2 with TRBJ1-1; TRBD1 might be the D (6 bases). Trimming removed 1 base from V and 0 bases from J, with 15 bases in between. Germline lookup yields CDR1 LGHNA and CDR2 YNFKEQ. This CDR3 is 17 amino acids long. CDR3: CASSQGGPKDLNTEAFF. The CDR3 DNA is TGTGCCAGCAGCCAAGGGGGGCCCAAGGACTTGAACACTGAAGCTTTCTTT.

V gene TRBV7-2 combines with J gene TRBJ2-6; no reliable D call. V lost 4 bases to trimming and J lost 3 bases, with 7 bases between them. The CDR3 spans 14 residues. Germline values: CDR1 SGHTA, CDR2 FQGNSA. CDR3 sequence: CASSSVFGANVLTF. The CDR3 coding sequence is TGTGCCAGCAGCTCGGTCTTTGGGGCCAACGTCCTGACTTTC.

The CDR3 reads CASSFVTGSYNEQFF. CDR3 bases: TGTGCCAGCAGCTTCGTCACAGGCTCCTACAATGAGCAGTTCTTC. This chain links TRBV7-6 with TRBJ2-1, with a weak D call TRBD1 (5 bases). This CDR3 spans 15 amino acids. V dropped 3 bases and J dropped 0 bases, with 9 bases sitting between them. Germline V gene data show CDR1 as SGHVS and CDR2 as FNYEAQ.

The chain employs TRBV6-6 and TRBJ1-2, with 8 nucleotides matching TRBD1. With V trimmed by 6 bases and J by 6 bases, 12 bases remained unmatched. CDR3 length equals 15 residues. Germline values: CDR1 MNHNY, CDR2 SVGAGI (reference sequence). The CDR3 loop is CASRITDRGKDGYTF. As DNA, the CDR3 is TGTGCCAGCAGGATTACCGACAGGGGTAAAGATGGCTACACCTTC.

V is TRBV28 and J is TRBJ2-1; D uncertain. The length of the CDR3 is 16 residues. Germline V CDR1 and CDR2: MDHEN, SYDVKM. With 6 bases removed from V and 0 bases from J, the gap between germline ends came to 15 bases. The CDR3 region is CASSIPGGSSYNEQFF. The CDR3 coding sequence is TGTGCCAGCAGCATCCCCGGCGGAAGCTCCTACAATGAGCAGTTCTTC.

The chain couples TRBV7-3 to TRBJ2-5; 8 positions agree with TRBD2. From germline, CDR1 is SGHTA and CDR2 FQGTGA. The CDR3 spans 13 residues. With 6 bases clipped from V and 5 bases from J, the junction kept 5 bases outside the gene matches. The CDR3 DNA reads as TGTGCCAGCAGTCCGGGAGGGAGCGAGACCCAGTACTTC. This gives the protein CASSPGGSETQYF.

The rearrangement joins TRBV28 to TRBJ1-5; no firm D call. The V gene lost 4 bases and the J gene lost 4 bases, with 11 bases spanning the gap. This CDR3 contains 14 residues. Germline CDR1 reads MDHEN; CDR2 reads SYDVKM. The CDR3 DNA reads as TGTGCCAGCAGTTCAACATCAGTAAATCAGCCCCAGCATTTT. As protein: CASSSTSVNQPQHF.